What follows describes a single TCR beta chain. Its specificity is unknown. This specimen comes from a study of cytomegalovirus exposure and HLA in healthy donors. The PCR had 60 Vbeta and 13 Jbeta primers. Using immunoSEQ multiplex PCR, the repertoire was profiled, and TCRdb retains in-frame clones only, with some absent. The profile covers 200,000 or so clones, with around four fifths appearing a single time and less than 3% taken by the ten largest. CDR1 is GTSNPN, CDR2 SVGIG, per germline (reference sequence). Trimming removed 3 bases from V and 11 bases from J, with 13 bases in between. The CDR3 covers 11 residues. Points from the study as a whole: Associated with cytomegalovirus, according to the listing, were 150 to 200 TCR beta chains. Reported findings show TCR beta sequences accurately forecast HLA-A and HLA-B alleles in most subjects. Most of the TCR beta V segments (in an earlier analysis) were productive either about 90% or about 30% of the time.

This TCR was sampled from a woman aged 35 to 49 in good health and CMV-seronegative. The chain is built from TRBV30 and TRBJ2-5; D not resolved. The specimen was PBMCs. The CDR3 region is CAWSSALGQYF. In DNA, the CDR3 is TGTGCCTGGAGCTCGGCCCTCGGGCAGTACTTC.